What follows describes a single TCR beta chain. Antigen specificity is unknown. The germline gives CDR1 GTSNPN, CDR2 SVGIG (reference sequence). CDR3 length: 14 amino acids. V was trimmed by 0 bases and J by 5 bases, leaving 8 bases between them. These data belong to a study of cytomegalovirus exposure and HLA in healthy donors. General study findings and limits: Exclusion applied to some V segments, including TRBV6-2 and TRBV6-3, as they were indistinguishable.

PCR employed 60 Vbeta and 13 Jbeta primers. The data were produced by immunoSEQ multiplex PCR, yet TCRdb's version contains in-frame clones alone and is incomplete. The sample has around 130,000 clones; around 85% are singletons. The clonotype comes from a woman between 25 and 40 years old in good health and CMV-seropositive. The chain is built from TRBV30 and TRBJ1-6; maybe TRBD1 (5 bases). Sequencing was done on a sample of PBMCs. CDR3 DNA: TGTGCCTGGAGTGTAGGGGCTGATAATTCACCCCTCCACTTT. It yields the protein CAWSVGADNSPLHF.